Below, 20 T cell receptor beta chains from the same sample are listed, as sequenced in a study of metastatic and nonmetastatic thyroid tumors. Before thyroid surgery, none of the patients had received any treatment. With MiXCR, TCRdb called clones anew from the PCR reads. This sample has tens of thousands of clones, with 33% found just once. Sequenced material: tumor tissue. The receptors here all came from a female donor with papillary thyroid cancer or a benign thyroid nodule (not recorded which). Some clones in this sample may be carry-over from other donors' samples.

The chain has TRBV6-1 and TRBJ1-5, with a possible D match to TRBD1 (5 bases). Germline V lookup: CDR1 MNHNS, CDR2 SASEGT. V was pared by 6 bases and J by 3 bases, with 12 bases between. This CDR3 region has 14 residues. As DNA, the CDR3 is TGTGCCAGCAGAAACCGGGACGTCAATCAGCCCCAGCATTTT. It yields the protein CASRNRDVNQPQHF.

This clone was seen more than once but under ten times. The chain links TRBV20-1 to TRBJ2-1, with 11 nucleotides matching TRBD2. Per the germline V gene, CDR1 is DFQATT and CDR2 is SNEGSKA (reference sequence). J gave up 5 bases and V 0 bases, and 9 bases lay outside the gene matches. The CDR3 totals 17 residues. CDR3 protein: CSARDPTSGSSHNEQFF. The CDR3 DNA reads TGCAGTGCTAGAGATCCCACTAGCGGGAGTTCCCACAATGAGCAGTTCTTC.

The gene calls are TRBV6-4 and TRBJ2-2; 8 nucleotides match TRBD1. V trimming: 2 bases; J trimming: 4 bases; junction bases outside the gene matches: 9. This CDR3 has 17 residues. Germline CDR1 is MRHNA and CDR2 is SNTAGT. The CDR3 DNA is TGTGCCAGCAGTGACCAAGGCGCAGGGGGCTTCACCGGGGAGCTGTTTTTT. Protein product: CASSDQGAGGFTGELFF.

The chain couples TRBV11-2 to TRBJ2-3, with TRBD2 identical over 8 bases. The J segment lost 3 bases and the V segment lost 0 bases, leaving 2 bases of the junction unmatched. CDR1 SGHAT and CDR2 FQNNGV come from the germline V gene. The CDR3 has 15 amino acids. The CDR3 is CASSLDGGGTDTQYF. The DNA for the CDR3 is TGTGCCAGCAGCTTAGACGGGGGGGGAACAGATACGCAGTATTTT.

The chain is built from TRBV19 and TRBJ1-2; 7 nucleotides line up with TRBD1. Germline V gene lookup returns CDR1 LNHDA and CDR2 SQIVND (reference sequence). The CDR3 covers 13 residues. V was pared by 5 bases and J by 6 bases, with 6 bases of the junction left unmatched. In DNA, the CDR3 is TGTGCCAGTAGTTTAAACAGGGGAGATGGCTACACCTTC. Its protein product is CASSLNRGDGYTF. Full variable domain (missing parts from reference TRBV19 and TRBJ1-2): DGGITQSPKYLFRKEGQNVTLSCEQNLNHDAMYWYRQDPGQGLRLIYYSQIVNDFQKGDIAEGYSVSREKKESFPLTVTSAQKNPTAFYLCASSLNRGDGYTFGSGTRLTVV.

This rearrangement joins TRBV7-8 to TRBJ2-1; 7 bases line up with TRBD2. V shed 1 base, J shed 5 bases, and the junction held 5 bases outside the gene matches. The CDR3 runs to 15 residues. Germline CDR1 SGHVS, CDR2 FQNEAQ. CDR3 sequence: CASSLGLAVNNEQFF. CDR3 DNA sequence: TGTGCCAGCAGCTTAGGACTAGCAGTGAACAATGAGCAGTTCTTC.

This clone has only a few counts. The chain carries TRBV28 and TRBJ1-6; no clear D gene. Germline V CDR1 and CDR2: MDHEN, SYDVKM. The CDR3 consists of 14 residues. V was pared by 7 bases and J by 7 bases, with 14 bases between. The CDR3 DNA sequence: TGTGCCAGCACCCAGTCGGGGAGGAATTCACCCCTCCACTTT. Amino acid sequence: CASTQSGRNSPLHF.

The CDR3 DNA is TGCGCCAGCAGCTTGGTGGGACTAGCGGGAATTGGAACCGGGGAGCTGTTTTTT. This encodes CASSLVGLAGIGTGELFF. The V call is TRBV5-1, the J call TRBJ2-2; 13 positions agree with TRBD2. CDR1 SGHRS and CDR2 YFSETQ come from the germline V gene. CDR3 length equals 18 residues. The V gene end was trimmed by 0 bases and the J gene end by 5 bases; junction bases not matched to a gene: 7.

This clone has ten or more counts. The gene calls are TRBV30 and TRBJ1-2; unclear D gene. V shed 0 bases and J shed 4 bases, with 12 bases lying between them. The CDR3 runs 14 residues. The germline CDR1 and CDR2 sequences are GTSNPN and SVGIG (reference sequence). CDR3 in DNA: TGTGCCTGGAGTGTACAAGGACTTCTCTATGGCTACACCTTC. Encoded protein: CAWSVQGLLYGYTF. The whole variable domain, remainder taken from reference TRBV30 and TRBJ1-2, is SQTIHQWPATLVQPVGSPLSLECTVEGTSNPNLYWYRQAAGRGLQLLFYSVGIGQISSEVPQNLSASRPQDRQFILSSKKLLLSDSGFYLCAWSVQGLLYGYTFGSGTRLTVV.

This clone was recorded a few times. The V call is TRBV12-3 or TRBV12-4, the J call TRBJ2-5, with D perhaps TRBD1 (5 bases). CDR3 length equals 13 residues. Trimming cost V 5 bases and J 3 bases, with 10 bases left between them. The CDR3 region has the DNA TGTGCCAGCAGTCAAGGGGCAGAAGAGACCCAGTACTTC. Translating it yields CASSQGAEETQYF.

This clone was recorded a few times. This rearrangement joins TRBV27 to TRBJ2-1; 9 bases are a match to TRBD1. Germline CDR1 MNHEY, CDR2 SMNVEV (reference sequence). J gave up 0 bases and V 10 bases, and 16 bases lay outside the gene matches. The CDR3 length is 18 residues. This CDR3 reads CAITYRGLKPSSYNEQFF. CDR3 DNA sequence: TGTGCCATCACCTACAGGGGGCTGAAGCCCTCCTCCTACAATGAGCAGTTCTTC.

The V and J genes are TRBV27 and TRBJ1-6; no firm D call. The CDR3 is 13 residues long. V was pared by 6 bases and J by 7 bases, with 10 bases between. CDR1 and CDR2 (germline): MNHEY, SMNVEV (reference sequence). The CDR3 coding sequence is TGTGCCAGCAGCTCCCCTGGGAATTCACCCCTCCACTTT. As protein: CASSSPGNSPLHF.

The chain employs TRBV20-1 and TRBJ2-5; D is tentatively TRBD1 or TRBD2 (5 bases each). CDR3 length equals 15 residues. CDR1 is DFQATT and CDR2 is SNEGSKA in the germline V gene (reference sequence). Between the trimmed V and J ends, which lost 0 bases and 5 bases, there was a span of 16 bases. CDR3: CSARDHRGDMETQYF. Written as DNA, the CDR3 is TGCAGTGCTAGAGATCACAGAGGGGATATGGAGACCCAGTACTTC.

The CDR3, as DNA: TGCAGTGCTAGAGATCCCACCCAATCGACAGGCCTAAGCTCTGGAAACACCATATATTTT. Translation: CSARDPTQSTGLSSGNTIYF. The chain has TRBV20-1 and TRBJ1-3; D may be TRBD1 (6 bases). CDR3 length: 20 amino acids. The V gene's germline CDR1 is DFQATT and CDR2 SNEGSKA (reference sequence). Trimming shortened V by 0 bases and J by 0 bases, and 24 bases separated the two germline ends.

In this sample, this clone turned up once. The chain joins TRBV20-1 to TRBJ1-1; D is uncertain. Per germline, CDR1 DFQATT and CDR2 SNEGSKA (reference sequence). V gave up 2 bases and J gave up 3 bases, with 10 bases separating them. This CDR3 spans 13 amino acids. The CDR3 bases are TGCAGTGCTAGAAGTCCTCGGGACACTGAAGCTTTCTTT. Its translation: CSARSPRDTEAFF.

The V and J genes are TRBV7-9 and TRBJ2-7, with unresolved D. Germline values: CDR1 SEHNR, CDR2 FQNEAQ (reference sequence). CDR3 length: 12 residues. The germline V and J ends were trimmed by 1 base and 3 bases, with 4 bases remaining between them. CDR3 protein: CASSLGDYEQYF. CDR3 sequence (DNA): TGTGCCAGCAGCTTAGGTGACTACGAGCAGTACTTC.

The J gene is TRBJ2-2, the V gene TRBV19; unclear D gene. The CDR3 extends over 15 amino acids. CDR1 and CDR2 (germline): LNHDA, SQIVND (reference sequence). V was cut by 7 bases and J by 3 bases, with 15 bases left in between. For the CDR3, the DNA is TGTGCCAGTATCGCAGCCGGACCGTACACCGGGGAGCTGTTTTTT. This encodes CASIAAGPYTGELFF.

The sample holds many counts of this clone. The chain joins TRBV20-1 to TRBJ2-7, with TRBD1 matching 10 bases. The trim removed 7 bases at V and 7 bases at J, leaving 16 bases unmatched. The CDR3 is 15 residues long. Germline CDR1 and CDR2: DFQATT and SNEGSKA (reference sequence). CDR3 bases: TGCAGTGTTCTCCCATCCGGGACAGGGGTGGGTGAGCAGTACTTC. The encoded protein is CSVLPSGTGVGEQYF.

J is TRBJ2-3 and V is TRBV30, with D possibly matching TRBD2 (6 bases). Germline values: CDR1 GTSNPN, CDR2 SVGIG (reference sequence). Trimming removed 5 bases from V and 7 bases from J, with 25 bases in between. This CDR3 comprises 16 residues. CDR3 nucleotides: TGTGCCTGGGCTAGCAGCGGGCAGGGAAAACGCCATACGCAGTATTTT. Its translation is CAWASSGQGKRHTQYF. Full variable domain (missing parts from reference TRBV30 and TRBJ2-3): SQTIHQWPATLVQPVGSPLSLECTVEGTSNPNLYWYRQAAGRGLQLLFYSVGIGQISSEVPQNLSASRPQDRQFILSSKKLLLSDSGFYLCAWASSGQGKRHTQYFGPGTRLTVL.

V gene TRBV19 combines with J gene TRBJ2-2, with D uncertain. Germline CDR1 and CDR2: LNHDA and SQIVND (reference sequence). V lost 3 bases and J lost 1, with 6 bases in between. The CDR3 has 14 amino acids. Here the CDR3 reads CASSIWGNTGELFF. The CDR3 DNA sequence: TGTGCCAGTAGTATTTGGGGGAACACCGGGGAGCTGTTTTTT.